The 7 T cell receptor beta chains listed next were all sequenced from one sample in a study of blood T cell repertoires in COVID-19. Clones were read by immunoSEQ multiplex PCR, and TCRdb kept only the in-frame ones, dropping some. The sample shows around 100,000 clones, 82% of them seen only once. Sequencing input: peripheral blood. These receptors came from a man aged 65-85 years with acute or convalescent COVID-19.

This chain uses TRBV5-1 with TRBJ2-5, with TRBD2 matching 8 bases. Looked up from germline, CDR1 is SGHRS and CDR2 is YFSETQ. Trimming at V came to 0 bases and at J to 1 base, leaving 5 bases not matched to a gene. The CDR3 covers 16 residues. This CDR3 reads CASSLAGLAAQETQYF. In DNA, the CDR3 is TGCGCCAGCAGCTTGGCCGGACTAGCAGCCCAAGAGACCCAGTACTTC.

CDR3 sequence reads: CASSSNGLNQPQHF. The CDR3 DNA follows: TGTGCCAGCAGCTCTAACGGGTTGAATCAGCCCCAGCATTTT. This sequence joins TRBV9 and TRBJ1-5, with no clear D. Germline V gives CDR1 SGDLS, CDR2 YYNGEE. This CDR3 is built from 14 residues. Between the trimmed V and J ends, which lost 4 bases and 4 bases, there was a span of 12 bases.

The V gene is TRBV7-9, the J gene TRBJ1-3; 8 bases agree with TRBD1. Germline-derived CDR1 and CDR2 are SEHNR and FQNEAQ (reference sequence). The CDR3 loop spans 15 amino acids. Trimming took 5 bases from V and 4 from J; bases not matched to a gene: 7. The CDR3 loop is CASSRDRPRGNTIYF. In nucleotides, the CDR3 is TGTGCCAGCAGCCGGGACAGGCCCCGCGGAAACACCATATATTTT.

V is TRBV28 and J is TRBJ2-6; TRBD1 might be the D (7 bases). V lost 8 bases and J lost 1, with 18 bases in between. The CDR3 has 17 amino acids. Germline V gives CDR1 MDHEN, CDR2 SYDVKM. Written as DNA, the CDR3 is TGTGCCAGCCGGGGGACAGACTTTAAGTCTGGGGCCAACGTCCTGACTTTC. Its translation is CASRGTDFKSGANVLTF.

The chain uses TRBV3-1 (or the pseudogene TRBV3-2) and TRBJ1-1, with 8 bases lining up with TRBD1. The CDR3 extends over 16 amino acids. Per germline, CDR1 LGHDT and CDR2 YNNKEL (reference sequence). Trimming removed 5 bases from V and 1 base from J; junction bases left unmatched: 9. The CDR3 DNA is TGTGCCAGCAGCGGGAGGACAGGGCGAAAGAACACTGAAGCTTTCTTT. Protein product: CASSGRTGRKNTEAFF.

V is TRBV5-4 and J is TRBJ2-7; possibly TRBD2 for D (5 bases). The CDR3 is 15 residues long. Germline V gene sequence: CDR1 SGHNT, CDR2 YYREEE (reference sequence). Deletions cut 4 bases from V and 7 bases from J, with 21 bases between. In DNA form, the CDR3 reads TGTGCCAGCAGCCCGGAGAGCGGATTGCCGAGGGAGCAGTACTTC. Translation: CASSPESGLPREQYF.

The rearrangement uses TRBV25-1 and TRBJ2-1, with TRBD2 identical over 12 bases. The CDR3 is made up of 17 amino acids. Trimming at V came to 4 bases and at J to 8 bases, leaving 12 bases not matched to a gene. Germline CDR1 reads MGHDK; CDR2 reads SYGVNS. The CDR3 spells CASSGVTSGRLIHEQFF. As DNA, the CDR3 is TGTGCCAGCAGTGGGGTGACTAGCGGGAGACTCATACATGAGCAGTTCTTC.